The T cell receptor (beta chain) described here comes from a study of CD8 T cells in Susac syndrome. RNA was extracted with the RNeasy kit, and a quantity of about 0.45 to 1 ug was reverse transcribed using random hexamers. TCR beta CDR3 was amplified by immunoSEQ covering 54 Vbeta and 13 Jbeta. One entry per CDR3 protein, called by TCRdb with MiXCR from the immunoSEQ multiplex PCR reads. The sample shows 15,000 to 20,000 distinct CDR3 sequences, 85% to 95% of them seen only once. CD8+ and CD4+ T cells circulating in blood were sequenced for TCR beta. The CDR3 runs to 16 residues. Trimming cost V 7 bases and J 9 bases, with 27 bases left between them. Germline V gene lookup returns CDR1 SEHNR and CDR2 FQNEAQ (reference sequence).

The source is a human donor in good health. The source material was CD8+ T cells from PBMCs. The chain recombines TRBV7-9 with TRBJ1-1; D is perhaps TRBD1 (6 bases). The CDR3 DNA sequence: TGTGCCAGCAACCCGCCGTGGGGGGGTGAGGGGGGTAAAGCTTTCTTT. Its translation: CASNPPWGGEGGKAFF.